The clone carrying this T cell receptor beta chain was recorded once. The data are from a study of blood T cell repertoires in COVID-19. V trimming: 6 bases; J trimming: 7 bases; junction bases outside the gene matches: 23. The CDR3 contains 18 residues. The germline CDR1 and CDR2 sequences are KGHSH and LQKENI. Some clones are missing from TCRdb's copy, which holds only in-frame ones; the method was immunoSEQ multiplex PCR. Of approximately 250,000 clones listed, approximately 85% were seen once; the top ten hold just under 1%. The sequence was obtained from a woman in her thirties who had recovered from COVID-19. This sequence joins TRBV18 and TRBJ1-2; TRBD1 matches 7 bases. Sequencing was done on a sample of PBMCs or T cells enriched from blood (not recorded which). CDR3 protein: CASSTVPGGDRDLSGYTF. The CDR3 DNA follows: TGTGCCAGCTCGACCGTACCCGGAGGCGACAGGGATTTAAGTGGCTACACCTTC.